Sequencing of this T cell receptor beta chain was carried out in a study of blood T cell repertoires in COVID-19. Overall study context: The analysed material was cDNA or gDNA that came from T cells, B-cell-depleted T cells, or PBMCs.

Germline V gene data show CDR1 as SGHDT and CDR2 as YYEEEE. The CDR3 sequence is 14 residues long. Trimming took 0 bases from V and 11 from J, leaving 12 bases between them. While infection was still active, Seattle patients were enrolled and then followed longitudinally. Original analysis: Using reference gene primer amplification, nucleated cell counts were estimated. Sequencing was performed with immunoSEQ multiplex PCR; in TCRdb, only in-frame clones are kept and a portion is missing. V, J and clone size reflect that table, while D and trimming were determined from the DNA. The data show under 400,000 clones, approximately 89% seen once.

The source is a woman in her thirties with COVID-19, enrolled during active disease. The chain joins TRBV5-6 to TRBJ1-6, with D possibly TRBD1 on 6 matching bases. The sample consisted of peripheral blood. The CDR3 DNA reads TGTGCCAGCAGCTTGGCAGGGGCCAATCCACCCCTCCACTTT. This gives the protein CASSLAGANPPLHF.